Listed here are 13 T cell receptor beta chains from one sample, sequenced in a study of shared clonotypes between healthy human individuals. Produced via immunoSEQ multiplex PCR; TCRdb's table is partial and in-frame only. The sample consists of just over 2,000,000 clones, 85% to 95% of them appearing once. Material: naive CD4+ T cells sorted from blood. The subset is: CD45RA+ positively selected. All receptors come from a man between 18 and 35 years old in good health.

The chain has TRBV25-1 and TRBJ2-2; possibly TRBD2 for D (6 bases). The CDR3 loop spans 16 amino acids. V was clipped by 3 bases and J by 1 base, with 12 bases between them. The germline CDR1 and CDR2 sequences are MGHDK and SYGVNS. The CDR3 spells CASSESGVRNTGELFF. In DNA, the CDR3 is TGTGCCAGCAGTGAGTCGGGAGTGAGGAACACCGGGGAGCTGTTTTTT.

V and J are TRBV28 and TRBJ2-3, with 8 bases aligning to TRBD1. This CDR3 contains 15 residues. Unmatched junction bases numbered 6, after V lost 6 bases and J lost 1 base. Germline-derived CDR1 and CDR2 are MDHEN and SYDVKM. CDR3 in amino acids: CASSRTTGGTDTQYF. The CDR3 DNA sequence: TGTGCCAGCAGCCGAACGACAGGGGGCACAGATACGCAGTATTTT.

The chain recombines TRBV6-6 with TRBJ1-5; D is ambiguous. The CDR3 runs 14 residues. The germline gives CDR1 MNHNY, CDR2 SVGAGI (reference sequence). The germline V and J ends were trimmed by 2 bases and 0 bases, with 5 bases remaining between them. CDR3 in amino acids: CASSYAVSNQPQHF. The CDR3 DNA reads as TGTGCCAGCAGTTACGCAGTTAGCAATCAGCCCCAGCATTTT.

This clone has just one count. This chain links TRBV5-8 with TRBJ2-2; maybe TRBD1 (6 bases). Looked up from germline, CDR1 is SGHTS and CDR2 is YDEGEE. V lost 3 bases and J 2 bases, leaving 17 bases between the germline ends. This CDR3 has 17 residues. The CDR3 DNA sequence: TGTGCCAGCAGCTCCCTTGGACAGCTTTTTAACACCGGGGAGCTGTTTTTT. This encodes CASSSLGQLFNTGELFF.

The chain has TRBV5-8 and TRBJ1-1; no firm D call. CDR1 is SGHTS and CDR2 is YDEGEE in the germline V gene. There are 12 residues in the CDR3. V was clipped by 4 bases and J by 4 bases, with 8 bases between them. The CDR3 here is CASSPRSTEAFF. CDR3 in DNA: TGTGCCAGCAGCCCTCGAAGCACTGAAGCTTTCTTT.

This chain joins TRBV25-1 and TRBJ2-7; maybe TRBD2 (6 bases). The V gene's germline CDR1 is MGHDK and CDR2 SYGVNS. The CDR3 sequence is 11 residues long. The CDR3 region has the DNA TGTGCAGGAGGGACCAACTACGAGCAGTACTTC. It codes for CAGGTNYEQYF.

This sequence joins TRBV5-1 and TRBJ2-5; TRBD1 or TRBD2 may be the D gene (6 bases each). CDR1 is SGHRS and CDR2 is YFSETQ in the germline V gene. V was shortened by 3 bases and J by 3 bases, with 12 bases between the two germline ends. The length of the CDR3 is 14 residues. This CDR3 is CASSSWGAEETQYF. DNA of the CDR3: TGCGCCAGCAGCTCCTGGGGGGCCGAAGAGACCCAGTACTTC. Full variable domain (outside the CDR3, taken from reference TRBV5-1 and TRBJ2-5): KAGVTQTPRYLIKTRGQQVTLSCSPISGHRSVSWYQQTPGQGLQFLFEYFSETQRNKGNFPGRFSGRQFSNSRSEMNVSTLELGDSALYLCASSSWGAEETQYFGPGTRLLVL.

The V gene is TRBV7-6, the J gene TRBJ2-5, with 8 bases aligning to TRBD2. The CDR3 sequence is 17 residues long. J gave up 2 bases and V 5 bases, and 13 bases lay outside the gene matches. Germline assignment: CDR1 SGHVS and CDR2 FNYEAQ. CDR3 sequence reads: CASSPWGSGALQETQYF. As DNA, the CDR3 is TGTGCCAGCAGCCCTTGGGGTAGCGGGGCGTTACAAGAGACCCAGTACTTC.

V usage is TRBV6-1 and J usage is TRBJ2-5, with D uncertain. Deletions cut 2 bases from V and 5 bases from J, with 12 bases between. This CDR3 is 14 amino acids long. Germline-derived CDR1 and CDR2 are MNHNS and SASEGT. The CDR3 region is CASSERVPWETQYF. In nucleotides, the CDR3 is TGTGCCAGCAGTGAAAGGGTCCCATGGGAGACCCAGTACTTC.

This clone was found once. The rearrangement joins TRBV5-1 to TRBJ2-3; tentatively, D is TRBD2 (7 bases). Trimming stripped 2 bases from V and 0 bases from J, with 19 bases between. The CDR3 has 18 amino acids. Germline CDR1 SGHRS, CDR2 YFSETQ. The CDR3: CASSFPLGGALSTDTQYF. The DNA of the CDR3 is TGCGCCAGCAGCTTCCCCCTAGGGGGGGCCCTGAGCACAGATACGCAGTATTTT. The full variable domain, rest sourced from reference TRBV5-1 and TRBJ2-3, is KAGVTQTPRYLIKTRGQQVTLSCSPISGHRSVSWYQQTPGQGLQFLFEYFSETQRNKGNFPGRFSGRQFSNSRSEMNVSTLELGDSALYLCASSFPLGGALSTDTQYFGPGTRLTVL.

The chain couples TRBV7-9 to TRBJ1-4; maybe TRBD1 (5 bases). The CDR3 has 12 residues. With 7 bases removed from V and 9 bases from J, the gap between germline ends came to 12 bases. The V gene's germline CDR1 is SEHNR and CDR2 FQNEAQ (reference sequence). CDR3 bases: TGTGCCAGCACCAAGGGGAGTCAAAAACTGTTTTTT. Protein: CASTKGSQKLFF. Drawing the rest from reference TRBV7-9 and TRBJ1-4, the complete variable domain is DTGVSQNPRHKITKRGQNVTFRCDPISEHNRLYWYRQTLGQGPEFLTYFQNEAQLEKSRLLSDRFSAERPKGSFSTLEIQRTEQGDSAMYLCASTKGSQKLFFGSGTQLSVL.

The chain uses TRBV21-1 and TRBJ1-6. TRBV21-1 is a documented pseudogene. CDR3 size: 15 residues. CDR3 region: CASSKARGDNSPLHF. DNA of the CDR3: TGTGCCAGCAGCAAAGCGAGGGGGGACAATTCACCCCTCCACTTT.

This chain connects TRBV2 to TRBJ2-1; TRBD1 aligns across 8 bases. The CDR3 is made up of 13 amino acids. Germline CDR1 and CDR2: SNHLY and FYNNEI. Trimming cost V 7 bases and J 6 bases; bases outside gene matches: 5. The CDR3 region is CASKGQGGNEQFF. CDR3 nucleotides: TGTGCCAGCAAAGGACAGGGTGGCAATGAGCAGTTCTTC.